Below are 2 T cell receptor beta chains sequenced from a single sample in a study of identical twins. Via MiXCR, TCRdb re-called the 5' RACE reads, giving one row per CDR3 protein. The sample consists of about 1.7 million distinct CDR3 sequences, 25% to 35% of them appearing once. The sequencing sample was made of cord blood. The receptor source for this set is a newborn girl in good health.

J is TRBJ2-1 and V is TRBV5-6, with 7 bases aligning to TRBD2. The CDR3 covers 17 residues. Trimming cost V 4 bases and J 2 bases; bases outside gene matches: 12. Germline assignment: CDR1 SGHDT and CDR2 YYEEEE. CDR3 DNA sequence: TGTGCCAGCAGCCCCCCCCCACTGGCGGGAGCCTACAATGAGCAGTTCTTC. It specifies CASSPPPLAGAYNEQFF.

This chain links TRBV20-1 with TRBJ2-5, with unresolved D. The germline V and J ends were trimmed by 4 bases and 5 bases, with 8 bases remaining between them. Germline CDR1 and CDR2: DFQATT and SNEGSKA (reference sequence). CDR3 length: 11 residues. The CDR3: CSANPLETQYF. The CDR3 nucleotides read TGCAGTGCTAACCCATTGGAGACCCAGTACTTC.